The 5 T cell receptor beta chains in this list originate from one sample, sequenced in a study of cytomegalovirus exposure and HLA in healthy donors. The PCR contained 60 Vbeta and 13 Jbeta primers. TCRdb keeps only in-frame clones here, not all; method: immunoSEQ multiplex PCR. The data hold some 190,000 clones, with around 82% observed a single time. The sample consisted of PBMCs. These receptors were obtained from a man between 18 and 29 years old in good health and CMV-seronegative.

The chain joins TRBV19 to TRBJ2-7, with TRBD1 matching 10 bases. CDR1 and CDR2 (germline): LNHDA, SQIVND (reference sequence). The junction had 3 bases not matched to a gene; V was cut back by 4 bases and J by 3 bases. The CDR3 covers 14 residues. CDR3 in amino acids: CASSRTGGFYEQYF. Here the CDR3 DNA reads TGTGCCAGTAGTAGGACAGGGGGGTTCTACGAGCAGTACTTC.

The genes are TRBV7-9 and TRBJ2-1; 10 positions match TRBD2. J gave up 8 bases and V 1 base, and 5 bases lay outside the gene matches. Germline V gene sequence: CDR1 SEHNR, CDR2 FQNEAQ (reference sequence). The CDR3 has 15 residues. CDR3 DNA: TGTGCCAGCAGCTTAGACCTAGCGGGGGTCGATGAGCAGTTCTTC. Its protein is CASSLDLAGVDEQFF.

This chain uses TRBV9 with TRBJ1-5; 7 bases agree with TRBD1. The CDR3 covers 15 residues. J was trimmed by 8 bases and V by 4 bases; bases with no gene match: 12. In germline, CDR1 is SGDLS, CDR2 YYNGEE. This CDR3 reads CASSLGTVPREPQHF. In nucleotides, the CDR3 is TGTGCCAGCAGCCTAGGGACAGTCCCCAGGGAGCCCCAGCATTTT. The full variable domain, its missing parts supplied by reference TRBV9 and TRBJ1-5, is DSGVTQTPKHLITATGQRVTLRCSPRSGDLSVYWYQQSLDQGLQFLIQYYNGEERAKGNILERFSAQQFPDLHSELNLSSLELGDSALYFCASSLGTVPREPQHFGDGTRLSIL.

In this sample, this clone turned up a few times. The chain is built from TRBV29-1 and TRBJ1-1, with TRBD1 as a possible D gene (5 bases). V lost 6 bases and J 8 bases, leaving 16 bases between the germline ends. Germline loops: CDR1 SQVTM, CDR2 ANQGSEA. The CDR3 consists of 12 residues. CDR3 coding DNA: TGCAGCGTCCTCAATTGGGGCTCCGAAGCTTTCTTT. It translates to CSVLNWGSEAFF.

The chain is built from TRBV19 and TRBJ2-3, with D perhaps TRBD1 (6 bases). CDR3 length equals 15 residues. V was trimmed by 7 bases and J by 2 bases, leaving 16 bases between them. Germline CDR1 reads LNHDA; CDR2 reads SQIVND (reference sequence). The CDR3 coding sequence is TGTGCCAGTAAACACACAGGGTCGGTCACAGATACGCAGTATTTT. It yields the protein CASKHTGSVTDTQYF. The full variable domain, rest sourced from reference TRBV19 and TRBJ2-3, is DGGITQSPKYLFRKEGQNVTLSCEQNLNHDAMYWYRQDPGQGLRLIYYSQIVNDFQKGDIAEGYSVSREKKESFPLTVTSAQKNPTAFYLCASKHTGSVTDTQYFGPGTRLTVL.